This T cell receptor beta chain was profiled in a study of shared clonotypes between healthy human individuals. A remark on this clone: Its antigen is undetermined. This sample includes further DNA sequences coding for the same CDR3.

Every subset had its genomic DNA shared out evenly among several immunoSEQ plates. TCRdb's table, derived via immunoSEQ multiplex PCR, lists solely in-frame clones and lacks some. Of about 1.9 million clones in the sample, approximately 92% were seen once. CD45RO-negative, CCR7-selected cells formed the naive CD8 fraction, which excluded terminally differentiated effector memory CD45RA+ cells. The CDR3 loop spans 12 amino acids. The ends were cut back, 4 bases at V and 6 bases at J, with 9 bases in the middle. In germline, CDR1 is SGHDT, CDR2 YYEEEE. Findings of the study overall: Despite large depth, rarefaction showed incomplete sorted-subset sequencing. An effect of sequencing depth on clonotype sharing among donors was expected.

The chain carries TRBV5-6 and TRBJ2-3; D is undetermined. This clonotype originated in a man between 18 and 29 years old in good health. Some clones in this sample may be carry-over from other donors' samples. The source material was naive CD8+ T cells from PBMCs. CDR3 in amino acids: CASSQGSDTQYF. The CDR3 DNA reads TGTGCCAGCAGCCAAGGATCGGATACGCAGTATTTT. Based on the CDR3 plus reference TRBV5-6 and TRBJ2-3, the full variable domain is DAGVTQSPTHLIKTRGQQVTLRCSPKSGHDTVSWYQQALGQGPQFIFQYYEEEERQRGNFPDRFSGHQFPNYSSELNVNALLLGDSALYLCASSQGSDTQYFGPGTRLTVL.